The 24 T cell receptor beta chains reported below all come from one sample, sequenced in a study of T cells after yellow fever vaccination. MiXCR, run by TCRdb on the 5' RACE reads, gives a single entry per CDR3 protein. The table includes some 500,000 distinct CDR3 sequences, roughly 13% detected once. The specimen was PBMCs, collected on the day of the yellow fever booster vaccination. The receptors here all came from a young man who received the YFV17D yellow fever vaccine.

The V and J genes are TRBV28 and TRBJ1-1, with D possibly matching TRBD1 (6 bases). Germline V lookup: CDR1 MDHEN, CDR2 SYDVKM. V gave up 2 bases and J gave up 9 bases, with 7 bases separating them. This CDR3 is 11 amino acids long. CDR3 in amino acids: CASSLRGKAFF. As DNA, the CDR3 is TGTGCCAGCAGTTTAAGGGGGAAAGCTTTCTTT.

The V and J genes are TRBV3-1 and TRBJ1-1; the D gene is possibly TRBD1 (5 bases). Germline CDR1 and CDR2: LGHDT and YNNKEL (reference sequence). This CDR3 region has 13 residues. Trimming left V 4 bases short and J 6 bases short, with 12 bases between. Here the CDR3 reads CASSPRRGAEAFF. Written as DNA, the CDR3 is TGTGCCAGCAGCCCGAGGAGGGGCGCTGAAGCTTTCTTT.

This clonotype came up many times. The CDR3, as DNA: TGTGCCAGCAGCAGGGACGGATACAATGAGCAGTTCTTC. This encodes CASSRDGYNEQFF. This chain joins TRBV6-4 and TRBJ2-1, with D perhaps being TRBD1 or TRBD2 (5 bases each). In germline, CDR1 is MRHNA, CDR2 SNTAGT. The V end was cut by 6 bases, the J end by 4 bases, with 10 bases between. The CDR3 contains 13 residues.

V and J are TRBV7-2 and TRBJ2-1; D is unresolved. Trimming stripped 5 bases from V and 10 bases from J, with 21 bases between. Germline V gene data show CDR1 as SGHTA and CDR2 as FQGNSA. CDR3 length: 15 amino acids. CDR3 bases: TGTGCCAGCAGCCCCAAGGCTAGGCCCTCCAGGGAGCAGTTCTTC. Translated: CASSPKARPSREQFF.

The chain is built from TRBV20-1 and TRBJ2-7, with TRBD2 matching 9 bases. The CDR3 contains 14 residues. The junction had 4 bases not matched to a gene; V was cut back by 1 base and J by 3 bases. From germline, CDR1 is DFQATT and CDR2 SNEGSKA (reference sequence). This CDR3 is CSARVGLASYEQYF. CDR3 DNA sequence: TGCAGTGCTAGAGTTGGACTAGCGAGCTACGAGCAGTACTTC.

This clonotype was seen only a few times. The chain uses TRBV9 and TRBJ2-1; perhaps TRBD2 as D (6 bases). The V gene lost 4 bases and the J gene lost 0 bases, with 17 bases spanning the gap. Germline CDR1 reads SGDLS; CDR2 reads YYNGEE. The CDR3 runs 17 residues. The DNA for the CDR3 is TGTGCCAGCAGCCGAACGGGAGCCGCCAGCTCCTACAATGAGCAGTTCTTC. Its protein product is CASSRTGAASSYNEQFF.

Only a few counts were recorded for this clonotype. The V gene is TRBV20-1, the J gene TRBJ2-5, with 9 bases lining up with TRBD2. Germline V gives CDR1 DFQATT, CDR2 SNEGSKA (reference sequence). Trimming cost V 4 bases and J 5 bases; bases outside gene matches: 2. The CDR3 sequence is 12 residues long. This CDR3 reads CSANSGSETQYF. CDR3 DNA: TGCAGTGCTAATAGCGGGAGCGAGACCCAGTACTTC.

This clonotype has more than one count but fewer than ten. The chain employs TRBV19 and TRBJ1-5, with TRBD1 as a possible D gene (5 bases). The CDR3 is 16 residues long. The V end lost 0 bases, the J end lost 4 bases, and 13 bases lay between the germline ends. Germline-derived CDR1 and CDR2 are LNHDA and SQIVND (reference sequence). In DNA form, the CDR3 reads TGTGCCAGTAGTATAGAAGGTTGGGGACCTAATCAGCCCCAGCATTTT. Translated, it gives CASSIEGWGPNQPQHF.

V and J are TRBV11-2 and TRBJ2-7; 9 nucleotides line up with TRBD2. Germline V gene sequence: CDR1 SGHAT, CDR2 FQNNGV. CDR3 length: 18 residues. J was trimmed by 4 bases and V by 5 bases; bases with no gene match: 18. The CDR3 reads CASSPRGVASGVIYEQYF. The CDR3 DNA follows: TGTGCCAGCAGCCCCCGGGGTGTGGCTAGCGGGGTTATTTACGAGCAGTACTTC.

J is TRBJ2-1 and V is TRBV15; either TRBD1 or TRBD2 may fit D (5 bases each). Deletions cut 1 base from V and 5 bases from J, with 18 bases between. The CDR3 has 17 amino acids. Germline assignment: CDR1 LNHNV and CDR2 YYDKDF (reference sequence). CDR3 sequence: CATSRGPGAERDNEQFF. The CDR3 region has the DNA TGTGCCACCAGCAGAGGCCCCGGGGCGGAAAGAGACAATGAGCAGTTCTTC.

The gene calls are TRBV20-1 and TRBJ2-3, with D unresolved. The germline V gene encodes CDR1 DFQATT and CDR2 SNEGSKA (reference sequence). The V end lost 0 bases, the J end lost 2 bases, and 6 bases lay between the germline ends. The CDR3 loop spans 13 amino acids. CDR3 nucleotides: TGCAGTGCTAGAGAGGACCTCACAGATACGCAGTATTTT. It specifies CSAREDLTDTQYF.

In its sample, this clonotype was seen a few times. The chain recombines TRBV4-3 with TRBJ1-6; D is ambiguous. The ends were cut back, 3 bases at V and 6 bases at J, with 15 bases in the middle. Germline values: CDR1 LGHNA, CDR2 YSLEER. CDR3 length: 16 amino acids. This CDR3 reads CASSQEITGSNSPLHF. The DNA for the CDR3 is TGCGCCAGCAGCCAGGAGATAACCGGGAGTAATTCACCCCTCCACTTT.

There are a few counts of this clonotype. The J gene is TRBJ1-3, the V gene TRBV12-3 or TRBV12-4; D not resolved. The CDR3 loop spans 16 amino acids. With 2 bases removed from V and 7 bases from J, the gap between germline ends came to 18 bases. CDR3 DNA: TGTGCCAGCAGTTTAAATATATTCCGGAGTGTTAACACCATATATTTT. Protein: CASSLNIFRSVNTIYF.

This sequence joins TRBV18 and TRBJ1-1; 7 nucleotides agree with TRBD1. Germline assignment: CDR1 KGHSH and CDR2 LQKENI. V was clipped by 5 bases and J by 1 base; unmatched bases: 10. The CDR3 spans 16 residues. In nucleotides, the CDR3 is TGTGCCAGCTCAATCACTCCCCAGGGGGAGAACACTGAAGCTTTCTTT. The encoded protein is CASSITPQGENTEAFF.

This clonotype appeared many times. This chain uses TRBV29-1 with TRBJ2-5, with 7 bases fitting TRBD1. V was pared by 4 bases and J by 7 bases, with 6 bases of the junction left unmatched. Germline V gene data show CDR1 as SQVTM and CDR2 as ANQGSEA. The CDR3 loop spans 12 amino acids. CDR3 DNA: TGCAGCGTTGCCAGGGGGAGCGGGACCCAGTACTTC. Translation gives CSVARGSGTQYF.

This rearrangement joins TRBV11-2 to TRBJ2-5, with D tentatively TRBD2 (5 bases). Trimming took 1 base from V and 6 from J, leaving 12 bases between them. Looked up from germline, CDR1 is SGHAT and CDR2 is FQNNGV. This CDR3 has 14 amino acids. CDR3 in amino acids: CASSLGAEGKTQYF. Here the CDR3 DNA reads TGTGCCAGCAGCTTAGGCGCCGAGGGCAAGACCCAGTACTTC.

J is TRBJ2-3 and V is TRBV20-1; D uncertain. The germline gives CDR1 DFQATT, CDR2 SNEGSKA (reference sequence). V lost 4 bases, J lost 8 bases, and 16 bases lay in between. CDR3 length: 13 amino acids. The CDR3 is CSATVTIGGTQYF. Here the CDR3 DNA reads TGCAGTGCTACCGTAACTATTGGTGGTACGCAGTATTTT.

In this sample, this clonotype turned up many times. The chain couples TRBV15 to TRBJ2-5; D may be TRBD2 (5 bases). The germline V gene has CDR1 LNHNV and CDR2 YYDKDF (reference sequence). This CDR3 region has 14 residues. V was clipped by 6 bases and J by 4 bases, with 15 bases between them. The CDR3 DNA reads TGTGCCACCAGGACGGCAGAGGCGGGAGAGACCCAGTACTTC. Translation: CATRTAEAGETQYF.

This clonotype was recorded a few times. The gene calls are TRBV20-1 and TRBJ1-5; D gene unclear. The V end was cut by 3 bases, the J end by 3 bases, with 15 bases between. Per the germline V gene, CDR1 is DFQATT and CDR2 is SNEGSKA (reference sequence). The CDR3 is made up of 15 amino acids. The CDR3 protein is CSASQGARDNQPQHF. CDR3 DNA sequence: TGCAGTGCTAGCCAAGGAGCCCGGGACAATCAGCCCCAGCATTTT.

This clonotype appeared a few times. The CDR3 sequence is CASSQSARTSEAFF. Written as DNA, the CDR3 is TGCGCCAGCAGCCAATCAGCTAGGACCTCTGAAGCTTTCTTT. The chain is built from TRBV5-1 and TRBJ1-1; no firm D call. This CDR3 contains 14 residues. CDR1 is SGHRS, CDR2 YFSETQ, per germline. V was pared by 4 bases and J by 6 bases, with 16 bases between.

The V and J genes are TRBV24-1 and TRBJ1-4; D unresolved. The germline V and J ends were trimmed by 8 bases and 3 bases, with 9 bases remaining between them. Germline-derived CDR1 and CDR2 are KGHDR and SFDVKD. The CDR3 is 13 amino acids. The DNA of the CDR3 is TGTGCCACCATAGAGGCTTCTAATGAAAAACTGTTTTTT. It yields the protein CATIEASNEKLFF.

In this sample, this clonotype turned up a few times. This sequence joins TRBV25-1 and TRBJ1-1; the D gene is possibly TRBD1 (5 bases). The germline CDR1 and CDR2 sequences are MGHDK and SYGVNS. The ends were cut back, 1 base at V and 6 bases at J, with 12 bases in the middle. The CDR3 length is 14 residues. As DNA, the CDR3 is TGTGCCAGCAGTGAATTGGGACTAACGGCTGAAGCTTTCTTT. Its translation: CASSELGLTAEAFF.

This chain connects TRBV20-1 to TRBJ1-1; the D gene is possibly TRBD1 (5 bases). Trimming pared 6 bases from V and 11 bases from J, leaving 7 bases between. This CDR3 is built from 8 residues. CDR1 and CDR2 from the germline V gene are DFQATT and SNEGSKA (reference sequence). CDR3 DNA sequence: TGCAGTGCAGGGGAGGCTTTCTTT. Translation: CSAGEAFF.

Within the sample, this clonotype is medium-sized. This chain uses TRBV9 with TRBJ2-7; TRBD2 is a possible D gene (5 bases). This CDR3 region has 12 residues. V lost 5 bases and J 7 bases, leaving 13 bases between the germline ends. Germline-derived CDR1 and CDR2 are SGDLS and YYNGEE. The CDR3 sequence is CASSALGGEQYF. As DNA, the CDR3 is TGTGCCAGCAGTGCACTAGGTGGGGAGCAGTACTTC.